The 3 T cell receptor beta chains presented below share a single source sample, sequenced in a study of cytomegalovirus exposure and HLA in healthy donors. Researchers ran the PCR with 60 Vbeta and 13 Jbeta primers. The data were produced by immunoSEQ multiplex PCR, yet TCRdb's version contains in-frame clones alone and is incomplete. The sample totals 91,000 or so clones. Sequenced: PBMCs. The receptors were sampled from a woman aged 30 to 39 in good health and CMV-seronegative.

The chain couples TRBV28 to TRBJ1-5; a possible D gene is TRBD1 (5 bases). The germline CDR1 and CDR2 sequences are MDHEN and SYDVKM. This CDR3 has 13 residues. CDR3 sequence reads: CATGAGRGGPQHF. The DNA of the CDR3 is TGTGCTACCGGGGCGGGCCGGGGGGGTCCCCAGCATTTT.

This chain joins TRBV9 and TRBJ2-7; 7 bases agree with TRBD2. The CDR3 runs to 16 residues. Germline V gene data show CDR1 as SGDLS and CDR2 as YYNGEE. The trim removed 0 bases at V and 9 bases at J, leaving 15 bases unmatched. CDR3 sequence: CASSVGSGTNDGWQYF. DNA for the CDR3: TGTGCCAGCAGCGTAGGTTCCGGGACTAATGACGGGTGGCAGTACTTC.

The chain combines TRBV6-1 with TRBJ1-1; 7 bases line up with TRBD1. CDR1 is MNHNS and CDR2 is SASEGT in the germline V gene. CDR3 length: 14 residues. Germline trimming cut 4 bases from V and 4 bases from J; bases unmatched to any gene: 6. CDR3 DNA: TGTGCCAGCAGTGCAAGGGGGCCTTCCACTGAAGCTTTCTTT. Its translation is CASSARGPSTEAFF.